This T cell receptor beta chain is drawn from a study of PD-L1 blockade in urothelial cancer. Time point: peripheral blood 6 weeks after treatment start. Method: immunoSEQ multiplex PCR; TCRdb's copy keeps in-frame clones and lacks some. The sample includes some 30,000 clones, around 80% of them seen just once. The source of this sequence is a man between 70 and 80 years old with urothelial cancer. The specimen was PBMCs, collected around atezolizumab (anti-PD-L1) treatment.

The CDR3 spells CASSWGQGAPDSTDTQYF. The CDR3 bases are TGTGCCAGCAGCTGGGGACAGGGGGCCCCTGATAGCACAGATACGCAGTATTTT. The chain has TRBV5-6 and TRBJ2-3; 12 positions agree with TRBD1. This CDR3 contains 18 residues. J lost 0 bases, V lost 3 bases, and 8 bases had no gene match. Per the germline V gene, CDR1 is SGHDT and CDR2 is YYEEEE.